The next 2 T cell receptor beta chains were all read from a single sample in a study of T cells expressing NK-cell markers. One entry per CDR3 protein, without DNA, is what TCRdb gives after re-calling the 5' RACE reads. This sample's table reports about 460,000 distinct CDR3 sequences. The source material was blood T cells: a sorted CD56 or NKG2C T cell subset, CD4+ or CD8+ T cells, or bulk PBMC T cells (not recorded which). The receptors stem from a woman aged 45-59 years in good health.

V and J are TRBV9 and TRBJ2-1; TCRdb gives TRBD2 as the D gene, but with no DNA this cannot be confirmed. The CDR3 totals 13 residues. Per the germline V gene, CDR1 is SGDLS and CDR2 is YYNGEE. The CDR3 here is CASGREAYNEQFF.

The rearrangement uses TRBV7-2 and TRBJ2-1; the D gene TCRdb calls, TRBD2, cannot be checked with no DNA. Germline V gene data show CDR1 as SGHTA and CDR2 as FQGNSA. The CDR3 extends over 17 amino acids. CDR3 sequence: CASSPNTAGGPYNEQFF.